Sequencing of this TCR beta chain was carried out in a study of Graves' ophthalmopathy and Graves' hyperthyroidism. Amplification of the TCR beta CDR3 regions used RNA transcripts (as template). Scientists carried out first-round RT-PCR using HTBI primers and then a second-round multiplex PCR. TCRdb redid the calling of the multiplex PCR reads with MiXCR, one entry per CDR3 protein. The table records about 600,000 distinct CDR3 sequences, just under 40% of them present only once. This CDR3 contains 15 residues. Germline-derived CDR1 and CDR2 are KGHDR and SFDVKD. Points from the study as a whole: Its predictions of ophthalmopathy progression gave the model over 65% sensitivity and approximately 72% specificity.

To note about this clonotype: What it binds is not known. This may be a read error, as it is one base from a much larger clone.

The chain carries TRBV24-1 and TRBJ1-5; 10 positions agree with TRBD1. Input material: peripheral blood or thyroid tissue (not recorded which). This TCR was recovered from an adult man with Graves' hyperthyroidism. The CDR3 sequence: CGTSDRTGGNQPQHF. As DNA, the CDR3 is TGTGGCACCAGTGATCGGACAGGGGGAAATCAGCCCCAGCATTTT.